The next 21 T cell receptor beta chains were all read from a single sample in a study of CD8 T cells in ankylosing spondylitis. TCRdb reprocessed the 5' RACE reads via MiXCR and lists one record per CDR3 protein. The sample lists 39,000 or so distinct CDR3 sequences, 2.5% to 3.5% seen once, with around 2.8% in the top ten. The specimen was blood, either unsorted or a sorted T cell fraction (not recorded which). The receptors here all came from a male donor with ankylosing spondylitis or in good health (not recorded which).

At least ten counts were recorded for this clonotype. The rearrangement links TRBV9 to TRBJ2-2; perhaps TRBD1 as D (5 bases). This CDR3 region has 17 residues. The germline V gene encodes CDR1 SGDLS and CDR2 YYNGEE. V lost 1 base to trimming and J lost 0 bases, with 13 bases between them. The CDR3 spells CASSVKRGASNTGELFF. In DNA, the CDR3 is TGTGCCAGCAGCGTAAAAAGGGGCGCTTCGAACACCGGGGAGCTGTTTTTT.

This clonotype showed up many times. The chain uses TRBV9 and TRBJ2-1, with 11 nucleotides matching TRBD2. V was pared by 0 bases and J by 12 bases, with 11 bases of the junction left unmatched. This CDR3 comprises 16 residues. Per the germline V gene, CDR1 is SGDLS and CDR2 is YYNGEE. The CDR3 nucleotides are TGTGCCAGCAGCGTAGGAGGACTAGCGGGTGGGGTAGCGCAGTTCTTC. It yields the protein CASSVGGLAGGVAQFF.

This clonotype was detected many times. The chain links TRBV9 to TRBJ1-1; D gene uncertain. This CDR3 is built from 14 residues. V lost 4 bases and J 1 base, leaving 11 bases between the germline ends. Germline loops: CDR1 SGDLS, CDR2 YYNGEE. CDR3 DNA: TGTGCCAGCAGCCCTCGGTGGGGGAACACTGAAGCTTTCTTT. Encoded protein: CASSPRWGNTEAFF.

At least ten counts were recorded for this clonotype. The rearrangement joins TRBV9 to TRBJ1-1; TRBD1 matches 7 bases. The CDR3 loop spans 14 amino acids. V lost 3 bases to trimming and J lost 0 bases; unmatched junction nucleotides: 2. Germline V gives CDR1 SGDLS, CDR2 YYNGEE. As DNA, the CDR3 is TGTGCCAGCAGCGCACAGGGGATGAACACTGAAGCTTTCTTT. This codes for CASSAQGMNTEAFF.

This clonotype was seen many times. V usage is TRBV9 and J usage is TRBJ1-6; no clear D. The CDR3 length is 13 residues. Trimming shortened V by 0 bases and J by 13 bases, and 11 bases separated the two germline ends. Germline values: CDR1 SGDLS, CDR2 YYNGEE. The CDR3 DNA sequence: TGTGCCAGCAGCGTAGCGGGTCCTCCGCCCCTCCACTTT. Encoded protein: CASSVAGPPPLHF.

There are many counts of this clonotype. The CDR3 loop reads CASSRMGQGAGETQYF. The CDR3 bases are TGTGCCAGCAGTCGAATGGGACAGGGGGCTGGGGAGACCCAGTACTTC. This chain joins TRBV9 and TRBJ2-5, with TRBD1 matching over 12 bases. The CDR3 contains 16 residues. V lost 5 bases, J lost 5 bases, and 10 bases stayed unmatched. In germline, CDR1 is SGDLS, CDR2 YYNGEE.

There are many counts of this clonotype. The CDR3 sequence is CASSAPGGEPSPGYTF. CDR3 in DNA: TGTGCCAGCAGCGCCCCGGGTGGCGAGCCCTCTCCCGGCTACACCTTC. The gene calls are TRBV9 and TRBJ1-2; D remains unclear. The germline V gene has CDR1 SGDLS and CDR2 YYNGEE. The CDR3 totals 16 residues. Trimming took 3 bases from V and 8 from J, leaving 23 bases between them.

This clonotype has a handful of counts. This rearrangement joins TRBV9 to TRBJ2-5; 8 positions match TRBD2. The germline gives CDR1 SGDLS, CDR2 YYNGEE. V lost 4 bases to trimming and J lost 2 bases; unmatched junction nucleotides: 7. The CDR3 has 15 amino acids. CDR3 in amino acids: CASSRREREQETQYF. Written as DNA, the CDR3 is TGTGCCAGCAGCCGGCGGGAGCGGGAGCAAGAGACCCAGTACTTC.

Details on this clonotype: This may be a read error, as it is one base from a much larger clone. The chain joins TRBV9 to TRBJ2-3; 7 nucleotides align to TRBD2. This CDR3 region has 15 residues. Per germline, CDR1 SGDLS and CDR2 YYNGEE. CDR3 in DNA: TGTGCCAGCAGCGTGGGGGGGTCCCGGATGGATATGCAGTATTTT. Amino acids: CASSVGGSRMDMQYF.

This clonotype was counted at least ten times. The rearrangement uses TRBV9 and TRBJ2-1, with 9 bases matching TRBD2. The CDR3 extends over 15 amino acids. The germline gives CDR1 SGDLS, CDR2 YYNGEE. J lost 9 bases, V lost 1 base, and 8 bases had no gene match. In nucleotides, the CDR3 is TGTGCCAGCAGCGTAACCGGGACTAGCACCGGTGAGCAGTTCTTC. It specifies CASSVTGTSTGEQFF. Supplemented by reference TRBV9 and TRBJ2-1, the full variable domain reads DSGVTQTPKHLITATGQRVTLRCSPRSGDLSVYWYQQSLDQGLQFLIQYYNGEERAKGNILERFSAQQFPDLHSELNLSSLELGDSALYFCASSVTGTSTGEQFFGPGTRLTVL.

This clonotype was detected many times. The chain uses TRBV9 and TRBJ2-3; D uncertain. In germline, CDR1 is SGDLS, CDR2 YYNGEE. V was trimmed by 0 bases and J by 2 bases, leaving 10 bases between them. The length of the CDR3 is 15 residues. The CDR3 sequence is CASSVVGGFTDTQYF. The CDR3 nucleotides read TGTGCCAGCAGCGTAGTTGGCGGTTTCACAGATACGCAGTATTTT.

At least ten counts were recorded for this clonotype. V is TRBV9 and J is TRBJ2-5, with D possibly TRBD1 on 7 matching bases. This CDR3 has 15 residues. Trimming removed 2 bases from V and 5 bases from J, with 16 bases in between. Germline V lookup: CDR1 SGDLS, CDR2 YYNGEE. CDR3 coding DNA: TGTGCCAGCAGCGTGCAGGGGGGAAATCGGGAGACCCAGTACTTC. Its translation is CASSVQGGNRETQYF.

This clonotype was observed at least ten times. The rearrangement uses TRBV9 and TRBJ2-3; unclear D gene. V lost 0 bases and J lost 4, with 9 bases in between. The CDR3 covers 14 residues. The germline gives CDR1 SGDLS, CDR2 YYNGEE. CDR3 loop: CASSVAPTADTQYF. For the CDR3, the DNA is TGTGCCAGCAGCGTAGCGCCCACCGCAGATACGCAGTATTTT. The whole variable domain, remainder taken from reference TRBV9 and TRBJ2-3, is DSGVTQTPKHLITATGQRVTLRCSPRSGDLSVYWYQQSLDQGLQFLIQYYNGEERAKGNILERFSAQQFPDLHSELNLSSLELGDSALYFCASSVAPTADTQYFGPGTRLTVL.

This clonotype has ten or more counts. V gene TRBV9 combines with J gene TRBJ2-2; D is unclear. V lost 0 bases and J 6 bases, leaving 6 bases between the germline ends. CDR1 is SGDLS, CDR2 YYNGEE, per germline. The CDR3 extends over 13 amino acids. The CDR3 region is CASSVEVAGELFF. For the CDR3, the DNA is TGTGCCAGCAGCGTAGAAGTCGCCGGGGAGCTGTTTTTT. Full variable domain (rest looked up from reference TRBV9 and TRBJ2-2): DSGVTQTPKHLITATGQRVTLRCSPRSGDLSVYWYQQSLDQGLQFLIQYYNGEERAKGNILERFSAQQFPDLHSELNLSSLELGDSALYFCASSVEVAGELFFGEGSRLTVL.

This clonotype was picked up many times. The rearrangement uses TRBV9 and TRBJ1-5; D is undetermined. Germline-derived CDR1 and CDR2 are SGDLS and YYNGEE. V was pared by 2 bases and J by 0 bases, with 9 bases between. This CDR3 is 15 amino acids long. The CDR3 protein is CASSVGDYSNQPQHF. CDR3 DNA: TGTGCCAGCAGCGTTGGGGATTATAGCAATCAGCCCCAGCATTTT.

This clonotype was seen repeatedly, ten times or more. V is TRBV9 and J is TRBJ2-1, with D possibly matching TRBD2 (6 bases). Germline V gene sequence: CDR1 SGDLS, CDR2 YYNGEE. Trimming removed 0 bases at V and 7 bases at J, with 17 bases between. The CDR3 is 16 amino acids. The CDR3 DNA reads TGTGCCAGCAGCGTAGGAATGGGGGGTATTGATAATGAGCAGTTCTTC. Translating it yields CASSVGMGGIDNEQFF.

This clonotype was seen many times. V gene TRBV9 combines with J gene TRBJ2-1; 11 bases match TRBD2. The CDR3 is made up of 17 amino acids. With V trimmed by 0 bases and J by 3 bases, 5 bases remained unmatched. Germline lookup yields CDR1 SGDLS and CDR2 YYNGEE. CDR3 sequence: CASSVGSTSGSYNEQFF. CDR3 bases: TGTGCCAGCAGCGTAGGTTCCACTAGCGGGAGCTACAATGAGCAGTTCTTC.

This clonotype was detected ten times or more. V usage is TRBV9 and J usage is TRBJ2-1; D might be TRBD1 or TRBD2, each matching 5 bases. Germline assignment: CDR1 SGDLS and CDR2 YYNGEE. Deletions cut 3 bases from V and 8 bases from J, with 15 bases between. The CDR3 spans 14 residues. The CDR3 nucleotides read TGTGCCAGCAGCGCCTATCAAGGGACCCATGAGCAGTTCTTC. Amino acid sequence: CASSAYQGTHEQFF.

In its sample, this clonotype was seen many times. The chain employs TRBV9 and TRBJ2-1; TRBD2 aligns across 9 bases. The CDR3 contains 16 residues. In germline, CDR1 is SGDLS, CDR2 YYNGEE. Trimming cost V 0 bases and J 12 bases; bases outside gene matches: 13. CDR3 protein: CASSVEGTSTVFGQFF. Written as DNA, the CDR3 is TGTGCCAGCAGCGTAGAGGGGACTAGCACGGTTTTTGGGCAGTTCTTC.

This clonotype was recorded many times. J is TRBJ2-5 and V is TRBV9, with a possible D match to TRBD2 (5 bases). Trimming removed 0 bases from V and 0 bases from J, with 9 bases in between. Germline CDR1 and CDR2: SGDLS and YYNGEE. The CDR3 sequence is 15 residues long. The CDR3 reads CASSVVGADQETQYF. The DNA of the CDR3 is TGTGCCAGCAGCGTAGTCGGAGCGGACCAAGAGACCCAGTACTTC.

This clonotype was observed a handful of times. This chain uses TRBV9 with TRBJ2-1; tentative D call: TRBD1 (5 bases). The CDR3 covers 15 residues. Trimming stripped 1 base from V and 5 bases from J, with 13 bases between. Germline V gene lookup returns CDR1 SGDLS and CDR2 YYNGEE. CDR3: CASSVTVAGNNEQFF. The CDR3 DNA follows: TGTGCCAGCAGCGTAACGGTTGCAGGGAACAATGAGCAGTTCTTC.